This T cell receptor (beta chain) is drawn from a study of cytomegalovirus exposure and HLA in healthy donors. Overall study results and limits: CMV antigen specificity was confirmed in vitro for a few CMV-associated chains.

It was with 60 Vbeta and 13 Jbeta primers that the PCR ran. Produced via immunoSEQ multiplex PCR; TCRdb's table is partial and in-frame only. The data show over 150,000 clones, more than 60% seen once. The CDR3 has 14 amino acids. The V segment lost 3 bases and the J segment 5 bases; nucleotides outside the gene matches: 4. Germline-derived CDR1 and CDR2 are LGHNA and YSLEER. With regard to this clone: Its antigen is as yet unknown.

This chain joins TRBV4-3 and TRBJ1-1, with TRBD1 matching 9 bases. The sample was PBMCs. The source is a woman aged 55-69 years in good health and CMV-seropositive. The CDR3, as DNA: TGCGCCAGCAGCCACCGACAGGGGGGGACTGAAGCTTTCTTT. Translated: CASSHRQGGTEAFF.